A selection of T cell receptor beta chains follows, all from one sample in a study of blood T cell repertoires in COVID-19. Generated by immunoSEQ multiplex PCR, the TCRdb table keeps only in-frame clones and is missing some. The table includes approximately 180,000 clones, more than 70% detected once. The sample was peripheral blood. These receptors were collected from a person between 65 and 79 years old with COVID-19, enrolled during active disease. The CDR3 runs from the conserved cysteine through the conserved F or W. Each record gives: clone size, D gene, J gene, V gene, CDR3 DNA, CDR3 protein. D genes are given only for firm matches. The size entry is marked missing in some rows and otherwise reads once, few, many or a size class.

size: NA
D: NA
J: TRBJ1-1
V: TRBV5-1
DNA: TGCGCCAGCAGCTTGAATCCGGGACAAAAAGCTTTCTTT
CDR3: CASSLNPGQKAFF

size: NA
D: NA
J: TRBJ1-3
V: TRBV6-5
DNA: TGTGCCAGCAGCGGGGGAAGCTCTGGAAACACCATATATTTT
CDR3: CASSGGSSGNTIYF

size: NA
D: NA
J: TRBJ1-2
V: TRBV5-1
DNA: TGCGCCAGCAGCTTGGGAACAGACACTAACTATGGCTACACCTTC
CDR3: CASSLGTDTNYGYTF

size: once
D: NA
J: TRBJ2-1
V: TRBV29-1
DNA: TGCAGCGTTGATATGGGGGGCAATGAGCAGTTCTTC
CDR3: CSVDMGGNEQFF

size: NA
D: NA
J: TRBJ1-4
V: TRBV7-8
DNA: TGTGCCAGCAGCTTGAGGGCCGTGGGGGAAAAACTGTTTTTT
CDR3: CASSLRAVGEKLFF

size: once
D: TRBD1
J: TRBJ1-2
V: TRBV10-3
DNA: TGTGCCATCAGTGAGTCTGGGACAGGGTTTGGCTACACCTTC
CDR3: CAISESGTGFGYTF

size: NA
D: NA
J: TRBJ2-7
V: TRBV27
DNA: TGTGCCAGCAGTTTATGGGGGCCCACCTACGAGCAGTACTTC
CDR3: CASSLWGPTYEQYF

size: once
D: TRBD2
J: TRBJ2-7
V: TRBV5-6
DNA: TGTGCCAGCAGCTTTTATTCTAGCGGGGGCTACGAGCAGTACTTC
CDR3: CASSFYSSGGYEQYF

size: NA
D: TRBD1
J: TRBJ1-2
V: TRBV30
DNA: TGTGCCTGGAGTCGAGGGACAGGCTATGGCTACACCTTC
CDR3: CAWSRGTGYGYTF

size: NA
D: TRBD1
J: TRBJ1-2
V: TRBV5-1
DNA: TGCGCCAGCAGCTTGGGGACAGGACGGAGCTATGGCTACACCTTC
CDR3: CASSLGTGRSYGYTF

size: NA
D: TRBD2
J: TRBJ2-7
V: TRBV11-1
DNA: TGTGCCAGCAGCTTTCCGGGACTAGTAAAGGTCTACGAGCAGTACTTC
CDR3: CASSFPGLVKVYEQYF

size: NA
D: TRBD2
J: TRBJ2-1
V: TRBV5-1
DNA: TGCGCCAGCAGCACGGGGGGACCCCGTACCAATGAGCAGTTCTTC
CDR3: CASSTGGPRTNEQFF

size: NA
D: NA
J: TRBJ1-2
V: TRBV19
DNA: TGTGCCAGTAACTCCCCGGGGGTTCACTATGGCTACACCTTC
CDR3: CASNSPGVHYGYTF

size: NA
D: NA
J: TRBJ1-5
V: TRBV27
DNA: TGTGCCAGCAGTTTCGTTACGGGGGGCTTGAGGAACAATCAGCCCCAGCATTTT
CDR3: CASSFVTGGLRNNQPQHF

size: NA
D: TRBD1
J: TRBJ1-1
V: TRBV5-6
DNA: TGTGCCAGCAGACGGACAGGGAACACTGAAGCTTTCTTT
CDR3: CASRRTGNTEAFF

size: NA
D: NA
J: TRBJ2-2
V: TRBV6-1
DNA: TGTGCCAGCAGTGGGTCGATGTTAGGGACATCGAACACCGGGGAGCTGTTTTTT
CDR3: CASSGSMLGTSNTGELFF

size: NA
D: NA
J: TRBJ1-1
V: TRBV4-2
DNA: TGTGCCAGCAGCCAAGATTTATCCCCCGGGAACACTGAAGCTTTCTTT
CDR3: CASSQDLSPGNTEAFF

size: NA
D: NA
J: TRBJ2-3
V: TRBV27
DNA: TGTGCCAGCAGTTTACGCAGGGGCCTCACAGATACGCAGTATTTT
CDR3: CASSLRRGLTDTQYF

size: NA
D: NA
J: TRBJ2-7
V: TRBV6-5
DNA: TGTGCCAGCAGTTACGAAAGGGGTGAGCAGTACTTC
CDR3: CASSYERGEQYF

size: NA
D: NA
J: TRBJ2-3
V: TRBV5-6
DNA: TGTGCCAGCAGCTATGGACAGGATACGCAGTATTTT
CDR3: CASSYGQDTQYF

size: NA
D: TRBD1
J: TRBJ2-7
V: TRBV6-5
DNA: TGTGCCAGCAGTTACTACAGCCAGGGGGCCGGCTACGAGCAGTACTTC
CDR3: CASSYYSQGAGYEQYF

size: few
D: NA
J: TRBJ2-1
V: TRBV10-2
DNA: TGCGCCAGCAGTAACGACAGGAGCTCCTACAATGAGCAGTTCTTC
CDR3: CASSNDRSSYNEQFF

size: NA
D: NA
J: TRBJ1-5
V: TRBV7-2
DNA: TGTGCCAGCAGTGACAGAAACAATCAGCCCCAGCATTTT
CDR3: CASSDRNNQPQHF

size: NA
D: TRBD1
J: TRBJ1-6
V: TRBV28
DNA: TGTGCCAGCAGCTCCGGGACAGGGGATAATTCACCCCTCCACTTT
CDR3: CASSSGTGDNSPLHF

size: NA
D: NA
J: TRBJ1-5
V: TRBV28
DNA: TGTGCCAGCAGACAGGGTCATAGCAATCAGCCCCAGCATTTT
CDR3: CASRQGHSNQPQHF

size: NA
D: NA
J: TRBJ2-2
V: TRBV29-1
DNA: TGCAGCGTCCGGAACACCGGGGAGCTGTTTTTT
CDR3: CSVRNTGELFF

size: NA
D: TRBD2
J: TRBJ2-5
V: TRBV11-2
DNA: TGTGCCAGCAGGGCGGCCGGGAGGCAAGAGACCCAGTACTTC
CDR3: CASRAAGRQETQYF

size: NA
D: TRBD2
J: TRBJ2-3
V: TRBV7-3
DNA: TGTGCCAGCAGGAGAGGACTAGCGTCAGATACGCAGTATTTT
CDR3: CASRRGLASDTQYF

size: few
D: TRBD1
J: TRBJ1-4
V: TRBV3-1/TRBV3-2
DNA: TGTGCCAGCAGCCACTCGACAGGGAACAAAGAAAAACTGTTTTTT
CDR3: CASSHSTGNKEKLFF

size: NA
D: NA
J: TRBJ2-7
V: TRBV7-9
DNA: TGTGCCAGCAGCGCCGCAGGAACCTACGAGCAGTACTTC
CDR3: CASSAAGTYEQYF

size: NA
D: NA
J: TRBJ2-5
V: TRBV6-6
DNA: TGTGCCACCGTCCGACTAGTCGGAGAGACCCAGTACTTC
CDR3: CATVRLVGETQYF

size: once
D: TRBD2
J: TRBJ2-7
V: TRBV6-2/TRBV6-3
DNA: TGTGCCAGCAGTTACTCGTCGCGGGGGAGCCGTTACGAGCAGTACTTC
CDR3: CASSYSSRGSRYEQYF

size: NA
D: NA
J: TRBJ1-6
V: TRBV21-1
DNA: TGTGCCAGCAGTCATCCGGGACAGCAGGCCAAGGCACCGACCCTCCACTTT
CDR3: CASSHPGQQAKAPTLHF

size: NA
D: TRBD2
J: TRBJ2-5
V: TRBV6-6
DNA: TGTGCCAGCAGTTACTCTGGCGGGAGGTCGGAGACCCAGTACTTC
CDR3: CASSYSGGRSETQYF

size: NA
D: NA
J: TRBJ1-6
V: TRBV6-2/TRBV6-3
DNA: TGTGCCAGCAGTCTGGAGTACTCACCCCTCCACTTT
CDR3: CASSLEYSPLHF

size: NA
D: TRBD1
J: TRBJ2-1
V: TRBV28
DNA: TGTGCCAGCAGCCGCGAATCTTGGCGGCGGGTAAGGAGGGACAGGGGTAATGAGCAGTTCTTC
CDR3: CASSRESWRRVRRDRGNEQFF

size: NA
D: NA
J: TRBJ2-7
V: TRBV7-8
DNA: TGTGCCAGCAGCCAAGACAGGAGCTCCTACGAGCAGTACTTC
CDR3: CASSQDRSSYEQYF

size: NA
D: NA
J: TRBJ2-3
V: TRBV20-1
DNA: TGCAGTGCTAGTGAGGATCGGGGTAGCACAGATACGCAGTATTTT
CDR3: CSASEDRGSTDTQYF

size: NA
D: TRBD2
J: TRBJ2-3
V: TRBV5-6
DNA: TGTGCCAGCAGCTTTAGGACTACTAGCGGGGGGAGCACAGATACGCAGTATTTT
CDR3: CASSFRTTSGGSTDTQYF

size: NA
D: NA
J: TRBJ1-5
V: TRBV7-2
DNA: TGTGCCAGCAGCCTGCGGGTTGGCCGCAATCAGCCCCAGCATTTT
CDR3: CASSLRVGRNQPQHF

size: NA
D: NA
J: TRBJ2-3
V: TRBV4-1
DNA: TGCGCCAGCAGCCGCCCTACGAAGGGGCCAGCAGATACGCAGTATTTT
CDR3: CASSRPTKGPADTQYF

size: NA
D: NA
J: TRBJ1-6
V: TRBV11-1
DNA: TGTGCCAGCAGCGCAAGTAACAGGGCACCCCTCCACTTT
CDR3: CASSASNRAPLHF

size: NA
D: TRBD1
J: TRBJ2-7
V: TRBV5-4
DNA: TGTGCCAGCACCTTAGATCAGGGGGCTCTGTACGAGCAGTACTTC
CDR3: CASTLDQGALYEQYF

size: NA
D: TRBD2
J: TRBJ2-1
V: TRBV9
DNA: TGTGCCAGCAGCTTGGGGGTAGCGGGTAATGAGCAGTTCTTC
CDR3: CASSLGVAGNEQFF

size: medium-sized
D: TRBD1
J: TRBJ2-7
V: TRBV27
DNA: TGTGCCAGCAGAACAGGGGGCGTCAACGAGCAGTACTTC
CDR3: CASRTGGVNEQYF

size: NA
D: NA
J: TRBJ2-7
V: TRBV28
DNA: TGTGCCAGCAGTTTATGGGGAGGAACCTACGAGCAGTACTTC
CDR3: CASSLWGGTYEQYF

size: NA
D: TRBD2
J: TRBJ2-5
V: TRBV19
DNA: TGTGCCAGTAGTCGCCGACTAGCGGGGACGCAAGAGACCCAGTACTTC
CDR3: CASSRRLAGTQETQYF

size: NA
D: NA
J: TRBJ1-4
V: TRBV19
DNA: TGTGCCAGTAGAAGAACGGTCGGCGGGACTAATGAAAAACTGTTTTTT
CDR3: CASRRTVGGTNEKLFF